This passage covers 26 T cell receptor beta chains from one sample sequenced in a study of human T cells and chemical hapten exposure. Documented time point: patch test 2, 6 weeks after DPC sensitization. As for treatment: therapeutic diphenylcyclopropenone sensitization with weekly scalp DPC. One entry per CDR3 protein, called by TCRdb with MiXCR from the RACE reads. The repertoire holds approximately 85,000 distinct CDR3 sequences, with about 9.4% as singletons. Specimen: whole blood, collected in connection with sensitization to the hapten diphenylcyclopropenone (DPC). The receptors stem from a woman aged 30 to 39 with alopecia areata. Some clones in this sample may be carry-over from other donors' samples.

The V and J genes are TRBV20-1 and TRBJ1-1, with a possible D match to TRBD1 (6 bases). The CDR3 has 24 amino acids. Trimming pared 0 bases from V and 1 base from J, leaving 39 bases between. Germline-derived CDR1 and CDR2 are DFQATT and SNEGSKA (reference sequence). The CDR3 region has the DNA TGCAGTGCTAGAGATAGGGACAAAATGAGGATCGGGGACATCGAGTTCAGGGAGAACACTGAAGCTTTCTTT. Residues: CSARDRDKMRIGDIEFRENTEAFF.

This clonotype was detected ten times or more. The V gene is TRBV7-6, the J gene TRBJ1-2; 7 bases match TRBD1. The length of the CDR3 is 18 residues. Germline V gene lookup returns CDR1 SGHVS and CDR2 FNYEAQ. V shed 5 bases and J 7 bases; nucleotides not matched to a gene: 22. The CDR3 DNA follows: TGTGCCAGCAGCCGAACCGGCATCCTGACAGGGTCGTCGGCTGGCTACACCTTC. Residues: CASSRTGILTGSSAGYTF.

This chain uses TRBV28 with TRBJ2-7; perhaps TRBD2 as D (5 bases). The CDR3 runs to 13 residues. The ends were cut back, 4 bases at V and 12 bases at J, with 19 bases in the middle. Looked up from germline, CDR1 is MDHEN and CDR2 is SYDVKM. CDR3 coding DNA: TGTGCCAGCAGTTCCCCCCGGGATTTCACAACGTACTTC. This codes for CASSSPRDFTTYF.

This clonotype has at least ten counts. The CDR3 loop is CASSRAGDRVAFF. The CDR3 DNA is TGTGCCAGCAGCCGGGCCGGGGACAGGGTGGCTTTCTTT. The chain employs TRBV3-1 and TRBJ1-1, with 9 bases that match TRBD1. The CDR3 is 13 residues long. Germline lookup yields CDR1 LGHDT and CDR2 YNNKEL (reference sequence). Losses at the gene ends were 4 bases for V and 11 bases for J; bases not matched to a gene: 8.

The chain has TRBV28 and TRBJ1-2; 7 bases agree with TRBD1. The CDR3 is made up of 13 amino acids. The germline V gene encodes CDR1 MDHEN and CDR2 SYDVKM. V lost 5 bases and J lost 5; bases outside the gene matches: 5. CDR3 region: CASSARQGYGYTF. The CDR3 nucleotides read TGTGCCAGCAGTGCCCGACAGGGTTATGGCTACACCTTC.

There are many counts of this clonotype. The rearrangement links TRBV6-6 to TRBJ2-5, with D possibly TRBD1 on 6 matching bases. Germline CDR1 reads MNHNY; CDR2 reads SVGAGI (reference sequence). The V end was cut by 6 bases, the J end by 13 bases, with 21 bases between. CDR3 length equals 13 residues. This CDR3 is CASSRTRDITSYF. The CDR3 DNA is TGTGCCAGCAGCCGAACTAGGGACATCACCTCGTACTTC.

This clonotype has only a few counts. This rearrangement joins TRBV4-1 to TRBJ2-7, with a possible D match to TRBD1 (6 bases). Germline CDR1 is MGHRA and CDR2 is YSYEKL. The V end lost 5 bases, the J end lost 0 bases, and 14 bases lay between the germline ends. CDR3 length: 15 residues. CDR3 amino acids: CASSGRTDYSYEQYF. CDR3 bases: TGCGCCAGCAGCGGAAGGACAGACTACTCCTACGAGCAGTACTTC.

This clonotype appeared many times. CDR3 bases: TGTGCCAGCAGCTTAAGCCTAGCCCCAGATACGCAGTATTTT. Translation: CASSLSLAPDTQYF. The chain is built from TRBV7-9 and TRBJ2-3, with D maybe TRBD2 (5 bases). Germline loops: CDR1 SEHNR, CDR2 FQNEAQ (reference sequence). The CDR3 is made up of 14 amino acids. V lost 2 bases and J lost 4, with 10 bases in between.

This clonotype appeared once. One base away lies a much larger clone, so this may be a sequencing read error. The chain is built from TRBV27 and TRBJ2-7, with 9 bases identical to TRBD1. Trimming cost V 6 bases and J 5 bases; bases outside gene matches: 5. The CDR3 loop spans 13 amino acids. Germline CDR1 MNHEY, CDR2 SMNVEV (reference sequence). CDR3 DNA: TGTGCCAGCAGGTGGGACAGGGCCCACGAGCAGTACTTC. It is translated as CASRWDRAHEQYF.

This clonotype was recorded many times. The chain joins TRBV20-1 to TRBJ2-1, with 9 bases fitting TRBD2. The CDR3 has 15 residues. The ends lost 3 bases at V and 4 bases at J; junction bases unmatched: 7. Per germline, CDR1 DFQATT and CDR2 SNEGSKA (reference sequence). The CDR3 coding sequence is TGCAGTGCTAGGTCACTGGGACTAGCTTACAATGAGCAGTTCTTC. It codes for CSARSLGLAYNEQFF.

The genes are TRBV28 and TRBJ2-7; TRBD2 is a possible D gene (5 bases). Per germline, CDR1 MDHEN and CDR2 SYDVKM. This CDR3 spans 12 amino acids. The V end lost 5 bases, the J end lost 3 bases, and 8 bases lay between the germline ends. Here the CDR3 reads CASSRDDYEQYF. For the CDR3, the DNA is TGTGCCAGCAGTCGGGATGACTACGAGCAGTACTTC.

This clonotype was detected many times. The chain recombines TRBV7-2 with TRBJ2-1, with D unresolved. CDR3 size: 12 residues. V dropped 4 bases and J dropped 4 bases, with 5 bases sitting between them. In germline, CDR1 is SGHTA, CDR2 FQGNSA. CDR3 region: CASSSYYNEQFF. CDR3 DNA sequence: TGTGCCAGCAGCTCCTATTACAATGAGCAGTTCTTC. Using reference TRBV7-2 and TRBJ2-1 for the parts outside the CDR3, the full variable domain is GAGVSQSPSNKVTEKGKDVELRCDPISGHTALYWYRQSLGQGLEFLIYFQGNSAPDKSGLPSDRFSAERTGGSVSTLTIQRTQQEDSAVYLCASSSYYNEQFFGPGTRLTVL.

This clonotype was observed at least ten times. The chain is built from TRBV4-3 and TRBJ2-3, with D unclear. V was trimmed by 0 bases and J by 5 bases, leaving 15 bases between them. The CDR3 sequence is 16 residues long. CDR1 is LGHNA, CDR2 YSLEER, per germline. In DNA form, the CDR3 reads TGCGCCAGCAGCCAAGATAGGGCGAACGTCCTAGATACGCAGTATTTT. It is translated as CASSQDRANVLDTQYF.

This clonotype has at least ten counts. The rearrangement uses TRBV5-1 and TRBJ1-1; no clear D gene. This CDR3 is 13 amino acids long. CDR1 and CDR2 from the germline V gene are SGHRS and YFSETQ. Trimming removed 9 bases at V and 1 base at J, with 13 bases between. The CDR3 coding sequence is TGCGCCACCCATAAAGACCCGAACACTGAAGCTTTCTTT. Translated, it gives CATHKDPNTEAFF.

V gene TRBV7-8 combines with J gene TRBJ1-1; 7 bases are a match to TRBD1. The length of the CDR3 is 18 residues. The V and J ends lost 2 bases and 4 bases, in that order; junction bases with no gene match: 16. Germline CDR1 reads SGHVS; CDR2 reads FQNEAQ. This CDR3 reads CASSLRPISMTGPTEAFF. The CDR3 DNA sequence: TGTGCCAGCAGCTTAAGGCCCATTTCTATGACAGGGCCCACTGAAGCTTTCTTT.

This clonotype was seen ten or more times. The chain combines TRBV28 with TRBJ2-1, with unresolved D. Trimming shortened V by 5 bases and J by 0 bases, and 20 bases separated the two germline ends. There are 18 residues in the CDR3. Germline V gene lookup returns CDR1 MDHEN and CDR2 SYDVKM. The CDR3 sequence is CASSALVKGRSSYNEQFF. The CDR3 DNA follows: TGTGCCAGCAGTGCATTGGTAAAAGGACGTAGCTCCTACAATGAGCAGTTCTTC.

In its sample, this clonotype was seen many times. The rearrangement links TRBV28 to TRBJ2-4; D call uncertain. V dropped 6 bases and J dropped 11 bases, with 17 bases sitting between them. This CDR3 contains 13 residues. Germline CDR1 MDHEN, CDR2 SYDVKM. Here the CDR3 DNA reads TGTGCCAGCAGGTCTAGTGGGGTTAGGGTTCAGTACTTC. Protein sequence: CASRSSGVRVQYF.

This clonotype came up a few times. This rearrangement joins TRBV7-8 to TRBJ2-7, with D maybe TRBD2 (5 bases). Trimming took 4 bases from V and 6 from J, leaving 16 bases between them. The germline CDR1 and CDR2 sequences are SGHVS and FQNEAQ. The CDR3 has 14 residues. DNA for the CDR3: TGTGCCAGCAGCTCAACTAGTCTCCAGACCGAGCAGTACTTC. Translating gives CASSSTSLQTEQYF. Full variable domain (missing parts from reference TRBV7-8 and TRBJ2-7): GAGVSQSPRYKVAKRGQDVALRCDPISGHVSLFWYQQALGQGPEFLTYFQNEAQLDKSGLPSDRFFAERPEGSVSTLKIQRTQQEDSAVYLCASSSTSLQTEQYFGPGTRLTVT.

This clonotype was picked up many times. The V and J genes are TRBV29-1 and TRBJ1-1, with TRBD1 matching over 8 bases. With 3 bases clipped from V and 1 base from J, the junction kept 13 bases outside the gene matches. There are 17 residues in the CDR3. Germline CDR1 reads SQVTM; CDR2 reads ANQGSEA. The CDR3 DNA reads TGCAGCGTTGAGCTCGGGACAGGTTACCGGGCGAACACTGAAGCTTTCTTT. This translates into CSVELGTGYRANTEAFF.

This clonotype was seen many times. The rearrangement uses TRBV29-1 and TRBJ1-1, with 7 bases that match TRBD1. The length of the CDR3 is 13 residues. The trim removed 3 bases at V and 8 bases at J, leaving 9 bases unmatched. In germline, CDR1 is SQVTM, CDR2 ANQGSEA. The CDR3 sequence is CSVDVGPGQEAFF. The CDR3 nucleotides read TGCAGCGTTGATGTAGGGCCGGGACAGGAAGCTTTCTTT. Full variable domain (outside the CDR3, taken from reference TRBV29-1 and TRBJ1-1): SAVISQKPSRDICQRGTSLTIQCQVDSQVTMMFWYRQQPGQSLTLIATANQGSEATYESGFVIDKFPISRPNLTFSTLTVSNMSPEDSSIYLCSVDVGPGQEAFFGQGTRLTVV.

This clonotype was detected many times. CDR3 region: CASSPRQGENQPQHF. In nucleotides, the CDR3 is TGTGCCAGCTCACCACGACAGGGGGAGAATCAGCCCCAGCATTTT. The V call is TRBV18, the J call TRBJ1-5, with 9 bases matching TRBD1. This CDR3 is built from 15 residues. Looked up from germline, CDR1 is KGHSH and CDR2 is LQKENI. The V gene end was trimmed by 1 base and the J gene end by 4 bases; junction bases not matched to a gene: 2.

The sample holds a few counts of this clonotype. The J gene is TRBJ2-7, the V gene TRBV19; D is possibly TRBD2 (5 bases). This CDR3 comprises 11 residues. Germline values: CDR1 LNHDA, CDR2 SQIVND (reference sequence). In DNA, the CDR3 is TGTGCGTTAGATGGGAGATACGAGCAGTACTTC. Residues: CALDGRYEQYF.

This clonotype was seen ten or more times. The genes are TRBV6-2 or TRBV6-3 and TRBJ2-7; D is unresolved. V gave up 0 bases and J gave up 4 bases, with 10 bases separating them. The germline V gene encodes CDR1 MNHEY and CDR2 SVGEGT. The length of the CDR3 is 14 residues. The DNA for the CDR3 is TGTGCCAGCAGTTACTCCCTACGTTCTTACGAGCAGTACTTC. It translates to CASSYSLRSYEQYF.

This clonotype has a count of ten or more. The J gene is TRBJ2-5, the V gene TRBV11-2; D call uncertain. The CDR3 has 14 amino acids. The V and J ends lost 2 bases and 2 bases respectively, with 9 bases between them. The germline V gene has CDR1 SGHAT and CDR2 FQNNGV. The CDR3 DNA follows: TGTGCCAGCAGCTTACGGCCCGGGCAAGAGACCCAGTACTTC. Translated, it gives CASSLRPGQETQYF.

The sample holds many counts of this clonotype. J is TRBJ2-5 and V is TRBV20-1; D remains unclear. V was trimmed by 1 base and J by 5 bases, leaving 14 bases between them. This CDR3 is built from 14 residues. The germline V gene encodes CDR1 DFQATT and CDR2 SNEGSKA (reference sequence). The CDR3 DNA is TGCAGTGCTAGAGGAGAGGAAGATCCGGAGACCCAGTACTTC. This sequence encodes CSARGEEDPETQYF.

The rearrangement uses TRBV20-1 and TRBJ1-3; a possible D gene is TRBD1 (5 bases). Germline lookup yields CDR1 DFQATT and CDR2 SNEGSKA (reference sequence). Trimming stripped 1 base from V and 5 bases from J, with 21 bases between. The CDR3 length is 17 residues. The chain's CDR3 is CSARVPLQEGVRNTIYF. The DNA for the CDR3 is TGCAGTGCTAGAGTTCCCTTGCAGGAAGGGGTCAGAAACACCATATATTTT.